The source of this TCR beta chain is a study of shared clonotypes between healthy human individuals. Overall study results and limits: Memory subsets generally showed lower estimated richness than naive subsets.

V was shortened by 0 bases and J by 2 bases, with 9 bases between the two germline ends. Germline V gene lookup returns CDR1 SGDLS and CDR2 YYNGEE. The CDR3 has 14 residues. Comments on this clone: Its antigen is unidentified.

Terminally differentiated effector memory CD45RA+ cells were left out of the naive CD8 fraction, which was CD45RO-negative and positively selected for CCR7. Recent vaccinations or acute infections were absent in the healthy HIV-negative adult donors. Assay used: immunoSEQ multiplex PCR; TCRdb lists only in-frame clones, some missing. The sample carries approximately 720,000 clones, around 90% recorded once. The chain uses TRBV9 and TRBJ2-7, with D maybe TRBD1 (6 bases). The sample was naive CD8+ T cells sorted from blood. The sequence was obtained from a man aged 25-40 years in good health. The CDR3 loop reads CASSVAGHPYEQYF. The CDR3 nucleotides are TGTGCCAGCAGCGTAGCGGGACATCCCTACGAGCAGTACTTC.